This T cell receptor (beta chain) was captured in a study of T-cell reconstitution after alpha-beta-depleted transplantation in children. The TCRbeta library was prepared with unique molecular identifiers. TCRdb itself ran the PCR reads through MiXCR, one entry per CDR3 protein. Seen here are about 340,000 distinct CDR3 sequences, roughly 15% observed once, and the top ten hold approximately 4.3%. The CDR3 runs to 18 residues. Trimming took off 2 bases at V and 1 base at J, with 17 bases between the two ends. From germline, CDR1 is KGHDR and CDR2 SFDVKD. The sequence was collected from a human donor who donated a stem cell graft to a child with Fanconi anemia. The sequencing here drew on PBMCs, taken from the stem cell graft. This chain links TRBV24-1 with TRBJ2-1, with D perhaps matching TRBD1 (5 bases). CDR3 protein: CATSDSPGNRASYNEQFF. Here the CDR3 DNA reads TGTGCCACCAGTGATTCCCCAGGGAATCGAGCGTCCTACAATGAGCAGTTCTTC.